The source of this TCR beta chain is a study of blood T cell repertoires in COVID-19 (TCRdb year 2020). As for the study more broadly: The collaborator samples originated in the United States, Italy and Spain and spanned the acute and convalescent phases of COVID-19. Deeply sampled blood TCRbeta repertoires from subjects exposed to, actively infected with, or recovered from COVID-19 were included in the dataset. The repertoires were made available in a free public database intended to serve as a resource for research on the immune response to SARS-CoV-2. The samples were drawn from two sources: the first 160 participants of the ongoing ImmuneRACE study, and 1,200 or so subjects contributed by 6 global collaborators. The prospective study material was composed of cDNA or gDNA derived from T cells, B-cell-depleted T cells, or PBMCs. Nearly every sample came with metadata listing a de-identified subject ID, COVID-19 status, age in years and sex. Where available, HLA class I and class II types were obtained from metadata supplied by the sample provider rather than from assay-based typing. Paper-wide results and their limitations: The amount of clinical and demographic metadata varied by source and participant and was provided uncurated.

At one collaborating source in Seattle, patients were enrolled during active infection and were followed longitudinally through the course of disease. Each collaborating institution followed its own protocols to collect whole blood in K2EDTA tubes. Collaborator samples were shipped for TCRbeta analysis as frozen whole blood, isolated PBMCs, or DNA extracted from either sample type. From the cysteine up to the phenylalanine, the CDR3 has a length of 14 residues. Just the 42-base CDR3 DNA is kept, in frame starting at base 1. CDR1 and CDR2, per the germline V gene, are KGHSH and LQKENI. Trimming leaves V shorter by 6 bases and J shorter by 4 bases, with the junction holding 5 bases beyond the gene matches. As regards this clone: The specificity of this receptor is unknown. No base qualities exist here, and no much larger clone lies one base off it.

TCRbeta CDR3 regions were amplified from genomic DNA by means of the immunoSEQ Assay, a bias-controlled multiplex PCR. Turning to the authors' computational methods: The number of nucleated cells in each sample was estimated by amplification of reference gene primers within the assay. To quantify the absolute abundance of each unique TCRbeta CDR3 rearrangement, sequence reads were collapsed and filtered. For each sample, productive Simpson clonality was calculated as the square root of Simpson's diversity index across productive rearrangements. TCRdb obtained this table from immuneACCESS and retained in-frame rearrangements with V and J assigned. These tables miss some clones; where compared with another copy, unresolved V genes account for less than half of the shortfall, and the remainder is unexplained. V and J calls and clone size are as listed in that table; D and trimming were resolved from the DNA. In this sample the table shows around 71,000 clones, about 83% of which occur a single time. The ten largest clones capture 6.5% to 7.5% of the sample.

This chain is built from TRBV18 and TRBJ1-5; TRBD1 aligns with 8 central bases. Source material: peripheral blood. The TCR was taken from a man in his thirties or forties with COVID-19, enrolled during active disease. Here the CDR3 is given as CASSQGAQNQPQHF. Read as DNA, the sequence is TGTGCCAGCTCGCAGGGGGCGCAAAATCAGCCCCAGCATTTT.